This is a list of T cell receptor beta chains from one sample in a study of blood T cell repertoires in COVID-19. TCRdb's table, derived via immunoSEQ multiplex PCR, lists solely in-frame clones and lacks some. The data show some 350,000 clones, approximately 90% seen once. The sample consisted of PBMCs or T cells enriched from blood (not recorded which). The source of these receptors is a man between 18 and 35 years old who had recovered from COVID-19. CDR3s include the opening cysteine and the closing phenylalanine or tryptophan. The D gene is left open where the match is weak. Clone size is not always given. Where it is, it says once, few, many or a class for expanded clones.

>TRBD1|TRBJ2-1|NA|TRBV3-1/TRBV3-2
CASSRGTGGDEQFF
TGTGCCAGCAGCCGAGGGACAGGTGGGGATGAGCAGTTCTTC
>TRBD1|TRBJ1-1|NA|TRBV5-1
CASSPDRGLNTEAFF
TGCGCCAGCAGCCCGGACAGGGGGCTAAACACTGAAGCTTTCTTT
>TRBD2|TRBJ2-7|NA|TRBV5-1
CASSYRTSRSYEQYF
TGCGCCAGCAGCTATAGGACTAGCAGATCCTACGAGCAGTACTTC
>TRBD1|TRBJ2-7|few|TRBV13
CASSPRDRSYEQYF
TGTGCCAGCAGCCCAAGGGACAGGTCCTACGAGCAGTACTTC
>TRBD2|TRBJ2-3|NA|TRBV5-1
CASSLGRGYTDTQYF
TGCGCCAGCAGCCTGGGGAGGGGCTACACAGATACGCAGTATTTT
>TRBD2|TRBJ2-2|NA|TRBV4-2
CASSQAGGGVGELFF
TGTGCCAGCAGCCAAGCGGGAGGAGGGGTCGGGGAGCTGTTTTTT
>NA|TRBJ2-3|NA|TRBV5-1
CASSPQSRRITDTQYF
TGCGCCAGCAGCCCGCAAAGTAGGAGGATCACAGATACGCAGTATTTT
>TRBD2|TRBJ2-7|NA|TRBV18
CASSATLSSGGTYEQYF
TGTGCCAGCTCAGCAACGCTTTCTAGCGGGGGGACCTACGAGCAGTACTTC
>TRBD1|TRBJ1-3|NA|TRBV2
CASREGDRGSGNTIYF
TGTGCCAGCAGAGAAGGGGACAGGGGATCTGGAAACACCATATATTTT
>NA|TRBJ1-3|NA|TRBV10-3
CAISAPAGSGNTIYF
TGTGCCATCAGTGCCCCCGCAGGGTCCGGAAACACCATATATTTT
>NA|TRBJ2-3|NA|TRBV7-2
CASSPLRHTDTQYF
TGTGCCAGCAGCCCTTTGCGACACACAGATACGCAGTATTTT
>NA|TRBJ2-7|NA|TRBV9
CASSVGTGETYEQYF
TGTGCCAGCAGCGTAGGTACGGGAGAAACCTACGAGCAGTACTTC
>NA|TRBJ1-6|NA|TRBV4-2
CASSQDLQGRNSPLHF
TGTGCCAGCAGCCAAGATTTGCAGGGGCGGAATTCACCCCTCCACTTT
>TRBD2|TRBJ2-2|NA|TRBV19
CASMGVAGAAGELFF
TGTGCCAGTATGGGGGTGGCGGGAGCTGCCGGGGAGCTGTTTTTT
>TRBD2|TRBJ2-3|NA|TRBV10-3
CATSLAGALGDTQYF
TGTGCCACTTCTCTGGCGGGAGCCCTCGGAGATACGCAGTATTTT
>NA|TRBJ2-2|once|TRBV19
CASTERLAGELFF
TGTGCCAGTACGGAGCGTTTGGCCGGGGAGCTGTTTTTT
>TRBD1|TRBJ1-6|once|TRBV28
CASSLTRQGFGSPLHF
TGTGCCAGCAGTTTGACCCGACAGGGCTTTGGTTCACCCCTCCACTTT
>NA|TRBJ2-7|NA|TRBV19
CASSMEGPREQYF
TGTGCCAGTAGTATGGAGGGGCCGCGGGAGCAGTACTTC
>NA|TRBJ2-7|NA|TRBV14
CASSQGTWRAGDEQYF
TGTGCCAGCAGCCAGGGCACCTGGAGGGCCGGCGACGAGCAGTACTTC
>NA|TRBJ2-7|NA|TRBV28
CASSLTTITYEQYF
TGTGCCAGCAGTCTGACTACGATAACCTACGAGCAGTACTTC
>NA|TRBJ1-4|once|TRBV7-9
CASSLTSSEQGSGKLFF
TGTGCCAGCAGCTTAACATCTTCGGAACAGGGATCTGGAAAACTGTTTTTT
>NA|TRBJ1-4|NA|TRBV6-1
CASSEFRATNEKLFF
TGTGCCAGCAGTGAATTTCGGGCAACTAATGAAAAACTGTTTTTT
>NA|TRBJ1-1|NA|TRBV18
CASSPSVTEAFF
TGTGCCAGCTCACCTAGCGTCACTGAAGCTTTCTTT
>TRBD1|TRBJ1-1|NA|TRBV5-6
CASSPGTGLSSSAFF
TGTGCCAGCAGCCCCGGGACAGGGCTTTCATCGTCGGCTTTCTTT
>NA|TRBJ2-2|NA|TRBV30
CAWSPVTGELFF
TGTGCCTGGAGTCCGGTAACCGGGGAGCTGTTTTTT
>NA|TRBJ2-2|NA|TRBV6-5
CASKREVIGELFF
TGTGCCAGCAAGAGAGAAGTGATCGGGGAGCTGTTTTTT
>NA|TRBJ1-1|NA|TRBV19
CASSIAGLNTEAFF
TGTGCCAGTAGTATCGCAGGGTTGAACACTGAAGCTTTCTTT
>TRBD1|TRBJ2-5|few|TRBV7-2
CASSARGRETQYF
TGTGCCAGCAGCGCCAGGGGGCGGGAGACCCAGTACTTC
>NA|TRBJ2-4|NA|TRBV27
CASSLFATRAKNIQYF
TGTGCCAGCAGTTTATTCGCGACAAGGGCCAAAAACATTCAGTACTTC
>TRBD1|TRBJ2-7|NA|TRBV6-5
CASSYRDRGYEQYF
TGTGCCAGCAGTTACCGGGACAGGGGATACGAGCAGTACTTC
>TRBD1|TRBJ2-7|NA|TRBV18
CASSPQGVDEYF
TGTGCCAGCTCACCTCAGGGGGTTGACGAGTACTTC
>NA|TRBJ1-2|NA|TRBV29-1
CSVRYGYGYTF
TGCAGCGTTCGTTACGGCTATGGCTACACCTTC
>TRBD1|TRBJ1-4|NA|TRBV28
CASTPLGRGSFSGIGLFF
TGTGCCAGCACCCCGTTGGGCAGGGGGTCTTTTAGCGGAATTGGACTGTTTTTT
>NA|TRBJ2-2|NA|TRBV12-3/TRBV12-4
CASTDNGGELFF
TGTGCCAGCACCGACAATGGCGGGGAGCTGTTTTTT
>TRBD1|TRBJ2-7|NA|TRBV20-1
CSASKGQLRGQYF
TGCAGTGCGAGTAAGGGACAGCTCCGAGGGCAGTACTTC
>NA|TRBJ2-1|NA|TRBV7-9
CASTSVDEQFF
TGTGCCAGCACATCGGTGGATGAGCAGTTCTTC
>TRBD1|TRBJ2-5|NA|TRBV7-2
CASSLTGEVGETQYF
TGTGCCAGCAGCCTGACAGGGGAAGTAGGAGAGACCCAGTACTTC
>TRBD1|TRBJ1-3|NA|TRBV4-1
CASSGGQGGNTIYF
TGCGCCAGCAGCGGGGGACAGGGGGGAAACACCATATATTTT
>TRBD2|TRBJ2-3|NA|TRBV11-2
CASSTLTSGATSTDTQYF
TGTGCCAGCAGCACACTGACTAGCGGAGCCACTAGCACAGATACGCAGTATTTT
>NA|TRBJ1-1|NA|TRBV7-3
CASSINSNTEAFF
TGTGCCAGCAGTATCAACTCGAACACTGAAGCTTTCTTT
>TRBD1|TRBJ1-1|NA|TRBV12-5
CASGSRPGQVPEAFF
TGTGCTAGTGGTTCACGCCCCGGACAGGTACCTGAAGCTTTCTTT
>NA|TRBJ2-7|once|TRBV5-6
CASSFNSYEQYF
TGTGCCAGCAGCTTCAACTCCTACGAGCAGTACTTC
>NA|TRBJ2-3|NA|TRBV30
CAWSGSTDTQYF
TGTGCCTGGAGCGGTAGCACAGATACGCAGTATTTT
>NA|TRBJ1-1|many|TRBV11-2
CASSPRQKAFF
TGTGCCAGCAGCCCCCGACAGAAAGCTTTCTTT
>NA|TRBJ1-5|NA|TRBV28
CASREGGSNQPQHF
TGTGCCAGCAGGGAAGGGGGTAGCAATCAGCCCCAGCATTTT
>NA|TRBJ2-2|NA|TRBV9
CASSVGAGTNTGELFF
TGTGCCAGCAGCGTAGGGGCGGGGACTAACACCGGGGAGCTGTTTTTT
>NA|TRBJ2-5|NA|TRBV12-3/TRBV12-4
CASSIFPSPQYF
TGTGCCAGCAGTATTTTTCCCTCCCCCCAGTACTTC
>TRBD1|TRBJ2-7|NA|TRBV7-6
CASSLGTENYEQYF
TGTGCCAGCAGCTTGGGGACAGAGAACTACGAGCAGTACTTC
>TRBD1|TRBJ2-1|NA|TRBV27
CASSRTGEWNEQFF
TGTGCCAGCAGCCGGACAGGGGAGTGGAATGAGCAGTTCTTC
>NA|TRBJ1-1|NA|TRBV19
CASSIFRNTEAFF
TGTGCCAGTAGTATTTTCCGGAACACTGAAGCTTTCTTT
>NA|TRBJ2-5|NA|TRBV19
CASSITVQETQYF
TGTGCCAGTAGTATAACAGTTCAGGAGACCCAGTACTTC
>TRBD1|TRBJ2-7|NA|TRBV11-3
CASSLQGDGYEQYF
TGTGCCAGCAGCCTCCAGGGGGACGGCTACGAGCAGTACTTC
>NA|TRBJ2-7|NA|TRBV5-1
CASSFEGYEQYF
TGCGCCAGCAGCTTCGAGGGCTACGAGCAGTACTTC
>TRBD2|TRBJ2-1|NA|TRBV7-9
CASSLAKGGLALNEQFF
TGTGCCAGCAGCTTAGCGAAGGGTGGACTAGCGCTTAATGAGCAGTTCTTC
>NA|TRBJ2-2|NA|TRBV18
CASSPYTTGTGELFF
TGTGCCAGCTCACCATACACTACAGGGACCGGGGAGCTGTTTTTT